The 13 T cell receptor beta chains below all came from one sample that was sequenced in a study of CD8+CD57+ T cells in acquired aplastic anemia. Genomic DNA templated the TCR beta VDJ and CDR3 profiling. TCRdb reprocessed the reads via MiXCR and lists one record per CDR3 protein. The data contain 50,000 to 65,000 distinct CDR3 sequences, around 55% of them singletons. Sequencing was done on a sample of sorted CD4+, CD8+, or CD8+CD57+ T cells (not recorded which) from PBMCs. The receptors come from a human donor in good health, serving as a control.

Worth noting for this clonotype: The CDR3 carries no conserved terminal phenylalanine or tryptophan, so it likely arises from a read error. V is TRBV20-1 and J is TRBJ1-2; D is unresolved. This CDR3 is 15 amino acids long. In germline, CDR1 is DFQATT, CDR2 SNEGSKA (reference sequence). Trimming took off 5 bases at V and 8 bases at J, with 24 bases between the two ends. The CDR3 DNA is TGCAGTGCTCCTATCGATGGGGAGGATCCTAGCGGCTACACCTCC. As protein: CSAPIDGEDPSGYTS.

This clonotype is a singleton in its sample. The chain carries TRBV10-3 and TRBJ1-5; 11 nucleotides match TRBD1. This CDR3 has 15 residues. CDR1 and CDR2 from the germline V gene are ENHRY and SYGVKD. After removal of 6 bases from V and 7 bases from J, the junction contained 8 bases not matched to a gene. The CDR3 region is CAISGPGQGDQPQHF. Here the CDR3 DNA reads TGTGCCATCAGCGGCCCGGGACAGGGGGACCAGCCCCAGCATTTT.

Points on this clonotype: This is likely a read error, given that the CDR3 carries no conserved phenylalanine or tryptophan at its end. Because the CDR3's place on the DNA is in doubt, the DNA is left out and the CDR3 is given as listed by TCRdb. V and J are TRBV2 and TRBJ2-3. 9 amino acids form the CDR3, both terminal residues included. From germline, CDR1 is SNHLY and CDR2 FYNNEI. This chain's CDR3 is CASSPRRNY.

The V call is TRBV5-1, the J call TRBJ1-1; the match to TRBD1 covers 9 bases. This CDR3 is 14 amino acids long. Per germline, CDR1 SGHRS and CDR2 YFSETQ. J lost 5 bases, V lost 3 bases, and 5 bases had no gene match. The CDR3 sequence: CASSSGTGRTEAFF. As DNA, the CDR3 is TGCGCCAGCAGCTCCGGGACAGGGCGGACTGAAGCTTTCTTT.

V and J are TRBV29-1 and TRBJ1-2; no reliable D call. The V end was cut by 0 bases, the J end by 2 bases, with 10 bases between. The length of the CDR3 is 14 residues. Germline CDR1 and CDR2: SQVTM and ANQGSEA. CDR3 amino acids: CSVEDSRRNYGYTF. The DNA of the CDR3 is TGCAGCGTTGAAGATAGTCGCCGAAACTATGGCTACACCTTC.

CDR3 nucleotide sequence: TGTGCCAGCAGCTTGGTAGGGGCCTCTGGAAACACCATATATTTT. It encodes CASSLVGASGNTIYF. This chain uses TRBV5-4 with TRBJ1-3, with D perhaps TRBD1 (5 bases). This CDR3 comprises 15 residues. Germline loops: CDR1 SGHNT, CDR2 YYREEE (reference sequence). Trimming removed 0 bases at V and 0 bases at J, with 7 bases between.

This clonotype was counted at least ten times. The gene calls are TRBV7-3 and TRBJ2-1; 11 nucleotides align to TRBD2. The V segment lost 5 bases and the J segment 9 bases; nucleotides outside the gene matches: 9. Germline V lookup: CDR1 SGHTA, CDR2 FQGTGA. This CDR3 is 15 amino acids long. For the CDR3, the DNA is TGTGCCAGCAGCCCTCGGACTAGCGGGTTGGGTGAGCAGTTCTTC. Translating gives CASSPRTSGLGEQFF.

The chain employs TRBV29-1 and TRBJ2-5, with 8 bases matching TRBD1. The J call may be mistaken, given a closer DNA end match to TRBJ2-7. The CDR3 extends over 12 amino acids. CDR1 is SQVTM, CDR2 ANQGSEA, per germline. In DNA form, the CDR3 reads TGCAGCGTTGCCGACAGGGGATACGAGCAGTACTTC. This encodes CSVADRGYEQYF.

The chain joins TRBV29-1 to TRBJ2-7; 9 nucleotides align to TRBD1. Germline V CDR1 and CDR2: SQVTM, ANQGSEA. There are 11 residues in the CDR3. With V trimmed by 7 bases and J by 5 bases, 3 bases remained unmatched. This chain's CDR3 is CSGGQGHEQYF. Written as DNA, the CDR3 is TGCAGCGGGGGACAGGGCCACGAGCAGTACTTC.

This clonotype was seen many times. The chain has TRBV7-9 and TRBJ2-5; weak D call: TRBD1 (5 bases). The CDR3 sequence is 15 residues long. CDR1 is SEHNR and CDR2 is FQNEAQ in the germline V gene (reference sequence). The germline V and J ends were trimmed by 3 bases and 3 bases, with 14 bases remaining between them. The CDR3 nucleotides are TGTGCCAGCAGCTTTCGAACAGGAGCAAAAGAGACCCAGTACTTC. It is translated as CASSFRTGAKETQYF.

The genes are TRBV7-9 and TRBJ2-7, with D tentatively TRBD1 (6 bases). The V gene's germline CDR1 is SEHNR and CDR2 FQNEAQ (reference sequence). This CDR3 comprises 15 residues. The V gene lost 5 bases and the J gene lost 5 bases, with 19 bases spanning the gap. CDR3 sequence (DNA): TGTGCCAGCAGCCCATCGACAGGAGCTAGGAACGAGCAGTACTTC. Amino acid sequence: CASSPSTGARNEQYF.

This rearrangement joins TRBV15 to TRBJ2-1; possibly TRBD2 for D (7 bases). V gave up 6 bases and J gave up 8 bases, with 23 bases separating them. Germline loops: CDR1 LNHNV, CDR2 YYDKDF (reference sequence). The CDR3 consists of 16 residues. The chain's CDR3 is CATRQGGASSPYEQFF. The CDR3 nucleotides read TGTGCCACCAGGCAAGGGGGGGCCTCAAGCCCCTATGAGCAGTTCTTC.

V is TRBV7-6 and J is TRBJ2-6; 7 bases line up with TRBD2. V was clipped by 7 bases and J by 0 bases; unmatched bases: 9. Per germline, CDR1 SGHVS and CDR2 FNYEAQ. CDR3 size: 17 residues. CDR3 DNA sequence: TGTGCCAGCACCCTAGGGAGGGTCCCCTCTGGGGCCAACGTCCTGACTTTC. This codes for CASTLGRVPSGANVLTF. Full variable domain (remainder filled in from reference TRBV7-6 and TRBJ2-6): GAGVSQSPRYKVTKRGQDVALRCDPISGHVSLYWYRQALGQGPEFLTYFNYEAQQDKSGLPNDRFSAERPEGSISTLTIQRTEQRDSAMYRCASTLGRVPSGANVLTFGAGSRLTVL.